What follows is one T cell receptor beta chain and its context. Its antigen remains unknown. The data are from a study of cytomegalovirus exposure and HLA in healthy donors. Looking at the study overall: Per a later analysis, the 666 first-cohort and more than 100 validation repertoires shared one platform.

The V and J ends lost 2 bases and 4 bases, in that order; junction bases with no gene match: 13. The CDR3 contains 18 residues. Germline assignment: CDR1 MRHNA and CDR2 SNTAGT. Assay used: immunoSEQ multiplex PCR; TCRdb lists only in-frame clones, some missing. The sample consists of roughly 70,000 clones, just over 95% of them appearing once. Study-level points and caveats: Reportedly, diagnosis of cytomegalovirus status by the classifier showed high specificity and sensitivity. The TCR clusters that emerged in the first cohort tended, a later analysis found, to co-occur in the roughly 110 validation repertoires. In vitro, three CMV-associated chains proved specific for CMV antigens.

Sequencing used PBMCs. The chain employs TRBV6-4 and TRBJ2-1, with TRBD2 matching over 8 bases. The receptor's source is a woman younger than 35 in good health and CMV-seropositive. CDR3 in amino acids: CASSDPYLKRERYNEQFF. In DNA, the CDR3 is TGTGCCAGCAGTGACCCCTATCTAAAGCGGGAGAGATACAATGAGCAGTTCTTC.